The 26 T cell receptor beta chains presented below share a single source sample, sequenced in a study of cytomegalovirus exposure and HLA in healthy donors. The study ran its PCR with 60 Vbeta and 13 Jbeta primers. This table comes from immunoSEQ multiplex PCR, and its TCRdb copy is limited to in-frame clones, with some not included. There are about 200,000 clones in the sample; around three quarters occur only once, and over 1.5% lies in the top ten. The sample consisted of PBMCs. All receptors come from a woman in her twenties or thirties in good health and CMV-seronegative.

The rearrangement joins TRBV5-5 to TRBJ1-4; TRBD1 matches at 10 bases. From germline, CDR1 is SGHKS and CDR2 YYEKEE (reference sequence). The V and J ends lost 0 bases and 7 bases, in that order; junction bases with no gene match: 6. The CDR3 is 16 amino acids. The CDR3 DNA follows: TGTGCCAGCAGCTTGGGTTTTTGGGACAGGGGTGAAAAACTGTTTTTT. Amino acid sequence: CASSLGFWDRGEKLFF.

This rearrangement joins TRBV5-5 to TRBJ2-3; TRBD2 aligns across 11 bases. V was pared by 6 bases and J by 6 bases, with 18 bases of the junction left unmatched. Germline lookup yields CDR1 SGHKS and CDR2 YYEKEE (reference sequence). This CDR3 is built from 18 residues. CDR3 loop: CASTMSTGTSGLLDTQYF. DNA of the CDR3: TGTGCCAGCACCATGTCGACCGGGACTAGCGGTCTTTTGGATACGCAGTATTTT.

The rearrangement uses TRBV4-2 and TRBJ1-5; D call uncertain. The CDR3 consists of 14 residues. Germline values: CDR1 LGHNA, CDR2 YNFKEQ. Trimming removed 0 bases at V and 5 bases at J, with 8 bases between. In nucleotides, the CDR3 is TGTGCCAGCAGCCAAGACAGGAGGGATCAGCCCCAGCATTTT. As protein: CASSQDRRDQPQHF.

The J gene is TRBJ1-4, the V gene TRBV13, with 7 bases identical to TRBD1. CDR3 length equals 14 residues. Per the germline V gene, CDR1 is PRHDT and CDR2 is FYEKMQ (reference sequence). Unmatched junction bases numbered 0, after V lost 5 bases and J lost 0 bases. In DNA form, the CDR3 reads TGTGCCAGCAGCCAGGGGGCAACTAATGAAAAACTGTTTTTT. This codes for CASSQGATNEKLFF.

The rearrangement uses TRBV2 and TRBJ2-7, with TRBD1 matching 9 bases. The CDR3 extends over 14 amino acids. CDR1 is SNHLY, CDR2 FYNNEI, per germline. J was trimmed by 2 bases and V by 7 bases; bases with no gene match: 6. DNA for the CDR3: TGTGCCAGCACCGGACAGGGGCTTACCTACGAGCAGTACTTC. This encodes CASTGQGLTYEQYF.

The chain employs TRBV4-2 and TRBJ2-7, with D unresolved. The CDR3 spans 16 residues. Germline V gives CDR1 LGHNA, CDR2 YNFKEQ. Trimming removed 5 bases from V and 1 base from J, with 18 bases in between. CDR3 sequence: CASSISDSLPSYEQYF. The DNA for the CDR3 is TGTGCCAGCAGCATATCTGACTCATTGCCATCCTACGAGCAGTACTTC.

The chain combines TRBV29-1 with TRBJ2-6; no firm D call. The germline V gene has CDR1 SQVTM and CDR2 ANQGSEA. V dropped 2 bases and J dropped 0 bases, with 2 bases sitting between them. This CDR3 has 13 amino acids. As DNA, the CDR3 is TGCAGCGTTGAACGCTCTGGGGCCAACGTCCTGACTTTC. It is translated as CSVERSGANVLTF.

The CDR3 loop is CASRLTGWTEAFF. In nucleotides, the CDR3 is TGCGCCAGCCGACTCACAGGGTGGACTGAAGCTTTCTTT. The V gene is TRBV5-1, the J gene TRBJ1-1; D perhaps matches TRBD1 (6 bases). Trimming took 7 bases from V and 5 from J, leaving 15 bases between them. Germline CDR1 SGHRS, CDR2 YFSETQ. The CDR3 has 13 residues.

The rearrangement uses TRBV7-3 and TRBJ1-2; tentatively, D is TRBD1 (6 bases). The germline V and J ends were trimmed by 3 bases and 6 bases, with 11 bases remaining between them. The V gene's germline CDR1 is SGHTA and CDR2 FQGTGA. This CDR3 contains 13 residues. DNA for the CDR3: TGTGCCAGCAGCTTTAATGACAGGAATGGCTACACCTTC. Translating it yields CASSFNDRNGYTF.

The J gene is TRBJ1-4, the V gene TRBV7-2; 7 positions agree with TRBD1. V shed 1 base, J shed 0 bases, and the junction held 2 bases outside the gene matches. The CDR3 runs to 16 residues. CDR1 SGHTA and CDR2 FQGNSA come from the germline V gene. The CDR3 is CASSLDRGATNEKLFF. The CDR3 region has the DNA TGTGCCAGCAGCTTAGACAGGGGCGCAACTAATGAAAAACTGTTTTTT. The variable domain in full, completed from reference TRBV7-2 and TRBJ1-4, reads GAGVSQSPSNKVTEKGKDVELRCDPISGHTALYWYRQSLGQGLEFLIYFQGNSAPDKSGLPSDRFSAERTGGSVSTLTIQRTQQEDSAVYLCASSLDRGATNEKLFFGSGTQLSVL.

In its sample, this clone was seen once. The rearrangement joins TRBV7-2 to TRBJ1-5, with TRBD1 matching over 7 bases. The V and J ends lost 5 bases and 1 base, in that order; junction bases with no gene match: 5. The CDR3 has 15 amino acids. In germline, CDR1 is SGHTA, CDR2 FQGNSA. The DNA for the CDR3 is TGTGCCAGCAGCAGACAGGGAGTGAGCAATCAGCCCCAGCATTTT. Amino acids: CASSRQGVSNQPQHF. Filled out from reference TRBV7-2 and TRBJ1-5, the complete variable domain reads GAGVSQSPSNKVTEKGKDVELRCDPISGHTALYWYRQSLGQGLEFLIYFQGNSAPDKSGLPSDRFSAERTGGSVSTLTIQRTQQEDSAVYLCASSRQGVSNQPQHFGDGTRLSIL.

CDR3 DNA sequence: TGTGCCAGCAGCTTAGCGGCGGCCAGGGGCTATGGCTACACCTTC. Protein sequence: CASSLAAARGYGYTF. V and J are TRBV7-9 and TRBJ1-2, with D perhaps TRBD1 (6 bases). CDR1 and CDR2 from the germline V gene are SEHNR and FQNEAQ (reference sequence). This CDR3 has 15 amino acids. V gave up 0 bases and J gave up 4 bases, with 12 bases separating them.

The chain has TRBV5-1 and TRBJ2-1; TRBD2 aligns across 12 bases. CDR1 is SGHRS and CDR2 is YFSETQ in the germline V gene. J was trimmed by 2 bases and V by 4 bases; bases with no gene match: 7. The CDR3 sequence is 17 residues long. The CDR3 DNA follows: TGCGCCAGCAGCAAAGGACTAGCGGGGACAACCTACAATGAGCAGTTCTTC. This sequence encodes CASSKGLAGTTYNEQFF.

The V gene is TRBV14, the J gene TRBJ2-7, with 9 nucleotides matching TRBD1. Germline V gene lookup returns CDR1 SGHDN and CDR2 FVKESK. Trimming cost V 8 bases and J 6 bases; bases outside gene matches: 5. The CDR3 is 12 amino acids. The CDR3, as DNA: TGTGCCAGCCGAAGACAGGGGGGCGAGCAGTACTTC. Amino acid sequence: CASRRQGGEQYF.

There are a few counts of this clone. The chain uses TRBV4-1 and TRBJ1-5; D is possibly TRBD1 (6 bases). Trimming cost V 2 bases and J 3 bases, with 20 bases left between them. CDR1 is MGHRA and CDR2 is YSYEKL in the germline V gene. The CDR3 extends over 18 amino acids. This CDR3 is CASSQNPAPGQINQPQHF. CDR3 in DNA: TGCGCCAGCAGCCAAAATCCTGCACCGGGACAAATCAATCAGCCCCAGCATTTT.

This sequence joins TRBV19 and TRBJ1-1; possibly TRBD1 for D (5 bases). V was pared by 0 bases and J by 4 bases, with 9 bases between. Per germline, CDR1 LNHDA and CDR2 SQIVND (reference sequence). The CDR3 length is 14 residues. The CDR3, as DNA: TGTGCCAGTAGTATAGAGGGGCGGAGCACTGAAGCTTTCTTT. This encodes CASSIEGRSTEAFF. Using reference TRBV19 and TRBJ1-1 for the parts outside the CDR3, the full variable domain is DGGITQSPKYLFRKEGQNVTLSCEQNLNHDAMYWYRQDPGQGLRLIYYSQIVNDFQKGDIAEGYSVSREKKESFPLTVTSAQKNPTAFYLCASSIEGRSTEAFFGQGTRLTVV.

This clone was seen a few times. V is TRBV5-6 and J is TRBJ1-4, with D possibly being TRBD1 (5 bases). Trimming stripped 0 bases from V and 8 bases from J, with 11 bases between. Germline CDR1 SGHDT, CDR2 YYEEEE. The CDR3 length is 14 residues. CDR3 residues: CASSLGGEEEKLFF. For the CDR3, the DNA is TGTGCCAGCAGCTTGGGGGGCGAGGAGGAAAAACTGTTTTTT.

The V gene is TRBV5-8, the J gene TRBJ2-3; D might be TRBD2 (7 bases). The V end was cut by 3 bases, the J end by 0 bases, with 14 bases between. Germline CDR1 and CDR2: SGHTS and YDEGEE. The CDR3 covers 16 residues. CDR3 amino acids: CASSWGGQGSTDTQYF. The DNA for the CDR3 is TGTGCCAGCAGCTGGGGGGGGCAGGGTAGCACAGATACGCAGTATTTT.

The chain uses TRBV5-5 and TRBJ2-4; no clear D gene. CDR3 length: 12 amino acids. Germline lookup yields CDR1 SGHKS and CDR2 YYEKEE (reference sequence). The V and J ends lost 0 bases and 15 bases respectively, with 13 bases between them. The CDR3 sequence is CASSLAIGDGYF. The CDR3 nucleotides read TGTGCCAGCAGCTTGGCCATCGGAGATGGGTACTTC.

The chain recombines TRBV9 with TRBJ1-6; the D gene is possibly TRBD1 (5 bases). Germline lookup yields CDR1 SGDLS and CDR2 YYNGEE. The CDR3 sequence is 16 residues long. The V gene lost 4 bases and the J gene lost 0 bases, with 11 bases spanning the gap. CDR3 nucleotides: TGTGCCAGCAGCCCCCGGGGGAGCTCCTATAATTCACCCCTCCACTTT. The encoded protein is CASSPRGSSYNSPLHF.

The chain is built from TRBV11-2 and TRBJ2-7; TRBD1 agrees at 11 bases. Germline values: CDR1 SGHAT, CDR2 FQNNGV. Trimming at V came to 5 bases and at J to 3 bases, leaving 3 bases not matched to a gene. The CDR3 contains 14 residues. For the CDR3, the DNA is TGTGCCAGCAGCCGGGACAGGGGGGGCTACGAGCAGTACTTC. Translating it yields CASSRDRGGYEQYF. Full variable domain (outside the CDR3, taken from reference TRBV11-2 and TRBJ2-7): EAGVAQSPRYKIIEKRQSVAFWCNPISGHATLYWYQQILGQGPKLLIQFQNNGVVDDSQLPKDRFSAERLKGVDSTLKIQPAKLEDSAVYLCASSRDRGGYEQYFGPGTRLTVT.

The gene calls are TRBV9 and TRBJ2-7, with 9 nucleotides matching TRBD2. The ends lost 3 bases at V and 6 bases at J; junction bases unmatched: 4. This CDR3 region has 13 residues. The germline V gene has CDR1 SGDLS and CDR2 YYNGEE. The CDR3 loop is CASSGSGRGEQYF. The CDR3 DNA sequence: TGTGCCAGCAGCGGTAGCGGGAGAGGCGAGCAGTACTTC.

The V and J genes are TRBV5-1 and TRBJ1-1; 7 positions match TRBD1. Germline trimming cut 3 bases from V and 5 bases from J; bases unmatched to any gene: 10. Germline V gene lookup returns CDR1 SGHRS and CDR2 YFSETQ. This CDR3 contains 15 residues. The CDR3 is CASSSTDRVGTEAFF. In nucleotides, the CDR3 is TGCGCCAGCAGCTCCACCGACAGGGTAGGGACTGAAGCTTTCTTT.

This clone was counted once. This chain uses TRBV5-4 with TRBJ2-3, with 11 bases that match TRBD2. The CDR3 runs 17 residues. Trimming took 4 bases from V and 2 from J; bases not matched to a gene: 9. Germline lookup yields CDR1 SGHNT and CDR2 YYREEE (reference sequence). The CDR3 DNA follows: TGTGCCAGCAGCCTCGGGACTAGCGGTCGCCACACAGATACGCAGTATTTT. This translates into CASSLGTSGRHTDTQYF.

This chain connects TRBV5-1 to TRBJ2-2, with D tentatively TRBD1 (5 bases). The germline V gene encodes CDR1 SGHRS and CDR2 YFSETQ. Trimming took 4 bases from V and 1 from J, leaving 11 bases between them. The CDR3 length is 15 residues. Written as DNA, the CDR3 is TGCGCCAGCAGCGAACAGGACATGAACACCGGGGAGCTGTTTTTT. Translation: CASSEQDMNTGELFF. Combining the CDR3 with reference TRBV5-1 and TRBJ2-2 gives the whole variable domain KAGVTQTPRYLIKTRGQQVTLSCSPISGHRSVSWYQQTPGQGLQFLFEYFSETQRNKGNFPGRFSGRQFSNSRSEMNVSTLELGDSALYLCASSEQDMNTGELFFGEGSRLTVL.

The count of this clone is one. The rearrangement uses TRBV7-3 and TRBJ2-3; D unresolved. The germline gives CDR1 SGHTA, CDR2 FQGTGA. This CDR3 is built from 13 residues. Trimming pared 2 bases from V and 6 bases from J, leaving 9 bases between. The CDR3 DNA sequence: TGTGCCAGCAGCTTATTACATTCGGATACGCAGTATTTT. This translates into CASSLLHSDTQYF. Variable domain in full (rest from reference TRBV7-3 and TRBJ2-3): GAGVSQTPSNKVTEKGKYVELRCDPISGHTALYWYRQSLGQGPEFLIYFQGTGAADDSGLPNDRFFAVRPEGSVSTLKIQRTERGDSAVYLCASSLLHSDTQYFGPGTRLTVL.